This TCR beta chain was captured by sequencing in a study of blood T cell repertoires in COVID-19. Study as a whole: COVID-19 samples collected from the United States, Italy and Spain covered acute and convalescent phases. Nucleic acid was either cDNA or gDNA, and it came from T cells, B-cell-depleted T cells, or PBMCs.

The CDR3 is made up of 14 amino acids. The germline gives CDR1 SGHNT, CDR2 YYREEE (reference sequence). Germline trimming cut 3 bases from V and 2 bases from J; bases unmatched to any gene: 3. In the original workflow: Amplified reference gene primers provided the basis for estimating nucleated cell counts. Sequencing used immunoSEQ multiplex PCR; TCRdb keeps in-frame clones, though not all of them. The V and J calls and the clone size are those of that table, but D and trimming were determined from the DNA. The sample contains about 370,000 clones, over 75% of which appear only once. Followed over time, Seattle patients had been enrolled while infection was active.

The TCR sequence derives from a woman aged 25-40 years with COVID-19, enrolled during active disease. The chain recombines TRBV5-4 with TRBJ2-7; 9 nucleotides match TRBD1. Sequencing was carried out using peripheral blood. Here the CDR3 reads CASSWDRAAYEQYF. The CDR3 nucleotides are TGTGCCAGCAGCTGGGACAGGGCCGCCTACGAGCAGTACTTC.